This is a list of T cell receptor beta chains from one sample in a study of blood T cells in healthy people across ages. MiXCR was run by TCRdb on the 5' RACE reads, yielding one entry per CDR3 protein. The sample includes hundreds of thousands of distinct CDR3 sequences, around three fifths of them seen just once. The sample was blood. All receptors come from a man aged 35-49 years in good health. The CDR3 runs from the conserved cysteine through the conserved F or W. A D gene is named only where the DNA matches it firmly.

CDR3	length	D	V	J
CASSLSFGTSGVQRSSYNEQYF	22	TRBD2	TRBV5-1	NA
CASRKRAGPETQYF	14	NA	TRBV6-5	TRBJ2-5
CASSLGSIGTDTQYF	15	NA	TRBV4-3	TRBJ2-3
CATTVGPSTDTQYF	14	NA	TRBV15	TRBJ2-3
CAISELDLGNQPQHF	15	NA	TRBV10-3	TRBJ1-5
CASSSYPLNRDPYEQYF	17	NA	TRBV12-3/TRBV12-4	TRBJ2-7
CSAREQGETFF	11	NA	TRBV20-1	TRBJ1-1
CASSPGLRVATEAFF	15	NA	TRBV6-6	TRBJ1-1
CSAKGDADTQYF	12	NA	TRBV20-1	TRBJ2-3
CASSLLKGLAGSNEQYF	17	TRBD2	TRBV7-6	TRBJ2-5
CASSDGTSSTDTQYF	15	NA	TRBV6-4	TRBJ2-3
CASSLIQDSYEQYF	14	NA	TRBV7-2	TRBJ2-7
CSVEEVLNTEAFF	13	NA	TRBV29-1	TRBJ1-1
CASSPRLAGGLGEQFF	16	TRBD2	TRBV7-2	TRBJ2-1
CASSFGRWEAGKTDTQYF	18	NA	TRBV28	TRBJ2-3
CASRRTSGSADEQFF	15	TRBD2	TRBV2	TRBJ2-1
CASTPGAENTDTQYF	15	NA	TRBV6-5	TRBJ2-3
CASSRGRRTYEQYF	14	NA	TRBV6-5	TRBJ2-7
CASSLRGQKRAYEQYF	16	NA	TRBV27	TRBJ2-7
CASVRASGYTF	11	NA	TRBV6-1	TRBJ1-2
CSARDRAGLAAETQYF	16	TRBD2	TRBV20-1	TRBJ2-5
CASSARDYYEQYF	13	TRBD2	TRBV9	NA
CASSQGRVSREQYF	14	NA	TRBV4-3	TRBJ2-7
CSARTGGEGYEQYF	14	TRBD1	TRBV20-1	TRBJ2-7
CASTRGASGTYEQYF	15	TRBD2	TRBV6-5	TRBJ2-7
CSARLLLTDTQYF	13	NA	TRBV20-1	TRBJ2-3
CATSDSGTKVGDEQYF	16	NA	TRBV24-1	TRBJ2-7
CASLERTSKTDTQYF	15	TRBD2	TRBV6-6	TRBJ2-3
CSARDPWDYGYTF	13	NA	TRBV20-1	TRBJ1-2
CASSLRDSGGTDTQYF	16	NA	TRBV7-3	TRBJ2-3
CASSFRDRIDPGAYEQYF	18	NA	TRBV5-5	TRBJ2-7
CASSLGWGSGFYEQYF	16	NA	TRBV5-5	NA
CASSQFSGRAGYETQYF	17	TRBD2	TRBV4-3	TRBJ2-5
CASSGTENQPQHF	13	NA	TRBV6-2/TRBV6-3	TRBJ1-5
CASSFWQGDQPQHF	14	NA	TRBV27	TRBJ1-5
CASSLEPTSGRRREQFF	17	TRBD2	TRBV5-1	TRBJ2-1
CASSAEGTRYNEQFF	15	NA	TRBV9	TRBJ2-1
CASSVGPLGQTYEQYF	16	NA	TRBV9	TRBJ2-7
CASSSPDSRRWGQILDTQYF	20	TRBD1	TRBV7-9	TRBJ2-3
CASSPQAEIAAYGYTF	16	NA	TRBV18	TRBJ1-2
CASSLGGTEETQYF	14	TRBD1	TRBV13	TRBJ2-5
CASSLPTGGLYQPQHF	16	TRBD1	TRBV28	TRBJ1-5